Listed below are T cell receptor beta chains from one sample, sequenced in a study of blood T cell repertoires in COVID-19. Repertoires were generated with immunoSEQ multiplex PCR, while TCRdb's copy carries only in-frame clones and drops some. This table holds approximately 390,000 clones, nearly 90% found once. Sequencing used PBMCs or T cells enriched from blood (not recorded which). Receptor source: a woman aged 35 to 49 with acute COVID-19. The CDR3 runs from the conserved cysteine through the conserved F or W. A D gene is named only where the DNA matches it firmly. Expanded clones are given a class, and other clones once, few, many or no size at all.

D	V	J	size	DNA	CDR3
.	TRBV15	TRBJ2-7	.	TGTGCCACCAGTACAAGAGGCGGGATCGGCGAGCAGTACTTC	CATSTRGGIGEQYF
TRBD1	TRBV2	TRBJ2-1	.	TGTGCCAGCAGCGCCGAACAGGGGGCCTCCTACAATGAGCAGTTCTTC	CASSAEQGASYNEQFF
.	TRBV5-1	TRBJ1-2	.	TGCGCCAGCAGCTTGAATCGTGGGGGCGGCTACACCTTC	CASSLNRGGGYTF
TRBD2	TRBV4-2	TRBJ2-3	.	TGTGCCAGCAGCCAAGTGACCAGCGGGGGGGGCACAGATACGCAGTATTTT	CASSQVTSGGGTDTQYF
TRBD1	TRBV29-1	TRBJ1-1	.	TGCAGCGTTCAGGCAGGGGGTAACACTGAAGCTTTCTTT	CSVQAGGNTEAFF
.	TRBV19	TRBJ1-1	.	TGTGCCAGTAGTATAGACAGGGAAAGTACTGAAGCTTTCTTT	CASSIDRESTEAFF
.	TRBV3-1/TRBV3-2	TRBJ2-7	.	TGTGCCAGCAGCTCCGGGACGGAGGGAAGGCGGGAGCAGTACTTC	CASSSGTEGRREQYF
.	TRBV19	TRBJ1-2	.	TGTGCCAGTATGAACAGCTTCTATGGCTACACCTTC	CASMNSFYGYTF
.	TRBV6-5	TRBJ2-7	.	TGTGCCAGCATCCCTACGGGGTCCTACGAGCAGTACTTC	CASIPTGSYEQYF
TRBD1	TRBV4-1	TRBJ1-3	.	TGCGCCAGCGCCGGGACAGGGGCTGGAAACACCATATATTTT	CASAGTGAGNTIYF
TRBD2	TRBV4-2	TRBJ2-7	few	TGTGCCAGCAGCCAAGCTATACCCCTAGCGGGGGGGAATACCTACGAGCAGTACTTC	CASSQAIPLAGGNTYEQYF
TRBD2	TRBV5-3	TRBJ2-1	.	TGTGCCAGAAGCGGGTGTGCGGGGGGGCACGGTAGTGAGCAGTTCTTC	CARSGCAGGHGSEQFF
.	TRBV27	TRBJ1-2	.	TGTGCCAGCAGTTTAAGAGGGCTCTATGGCTACACCTTC	CASSLRGLYGYTF
.	TRBV2	TRBJ1-1	.	TGTGCCAGCAGGGTCGCGAGCATTATCACTGAAGCTTTCTTT	CASRVASIITEAFF
TRBD2	TRBV5-6	TRBJ2-1	.	TGTGCCAGCAGCCCCCTCCAGCGGGGGGGGAGCTCCTACAATGAGCAGTTCTTC	CASSPLQRGGSSYNEQFF
.	TRBV2	TRBJ1-6	.	TGTGCCAGCAGCCAGGAAGGGGTAAATTCACCCCTCCACTTT	CASSQEGVNSPLHF
TRBD1	TRBV19	TRBJ1-1	.	TGTGCCAGTAGTTCCCACGGACAGGGAAACACTGAAGCTTTCTTT	CASSSHGQGNTEAFF
.	TRBV19	TRBJ1-5	.	TGTGCCAGTAGTATTGGAGGGGATTTTGGCAATCAGCCCCAGCATTTT	CASSIGGDFGNQPQHF
.	TRBV2	TRBJ2-5	once	TGTGCCAGCAGTGATGTTTTGGCTCGCCAAGAGACCCAGTACTTC	CASSDVLARQETQYF
.	TRBV29-1	TRBJ2-1	.	TGCAGCGTTGGAGATGCGGGACAGAACTCCTACAATGAGCAGTTCTTC	CSVGDAGQNSYNEQFF
.	TRBV18	TRBJ1-1	once	TGTGCCAGCTCAGGATCCCAGGACACTGAAGCTTTCTTT	CASSGSQDTEAFF
.	TRBV28	TRBJ2-7	.	TGTGCCAGCAGTACTAACGGTGGGGGGTGGGAGCAGTACTTC	CASSTNGGGWEQYF
.	TRBV19	TRBJ1-1	.	TGTGCCAGTAGTATCGACAGTCACATGAACACTGAAGCTTTCTTT	CASSIDSHMNTEAFF
.	TRBV7-9	TRBJ2-7	once	TGTGCCAGCAGCTTAGAAGGGGGTGGGGTGAACGAGCAGTACTTC	CASSLEGGGVNEQYF
.	TRBV5-1	TRBJ2-6	.	TGCGCCAGCAGCTCTAACTCTGGGGCCAACGTCCTGACTTTC	CASSSNSGANVLTF
TRBD2	TRBV3-1/TRBV3-2	TRBJ2-3	.	TGTGCCAGCAGCCAAGAAGAAATTAGCGGGGGGATCCGGGATACGCAGTATTTT	CASSQEEISGGIRDTQYF
.	TRBV29-1	TRBJ2-7	.	TGCAGCGTTGTGGCGGGGAACTCCTACGAGCAGTACTTC	CSVVAGNSYEQYF
.	TRBV11-3	TRBJ2-7	.	TGTGCCAGCAGCTTACCGGGACAAGCCGAGCAGTACTTC	CASSLPGQAEQYF
.	TRBV27	TRBJ1-6	.	TGTGCCAGCAGTCTCGACATCTCCTATAATTCACCCCTCCACTTT	CASSLDISYNSPLHF
TRBD1	TRBV6-5	TRBJ1-1	once	TGTGCCAGCAGTTATGGACAGGGGTCCACTGAAGCTTTCTTT	CASSYGQGSTEAFF
TRBD1	TRBV12-3/TRBV12-4	TRBJ1-2	.	TGTGCCAGCAGTCCCGACAGGGAGTATGGCTACACCTTC	CASSPDREYGYTF
TRBD1	TRBV5-1	TRBJ2-1	.	TGCGCCAGCAGCCGGGGACAGGGTCGCTACAATGAGCAGTTCTTC	CASSRGQGRYNEQFF
.	TRBV10-3	TRBJ2-6	.	TGTGCCATCAGTGACCAGTTCTCTGGGGCCAACGTCCTGACTTTC	CAISDQFSGANVLTF
TRBD2	TRBV29-1	TRBJ2-5	.	TGCAGCGTTGCCGGGACTAGCGGGGGGGCTAGACAGACCCAGTACTTC	CSVAGTSGGARQTQYF
TRBD1	TRBV10-3	TRBJ2-7	.	TGTGCCATCGCATCCGGACAGGGGTCCAACGAGCAGTACTTC	CAIASGQGSNEQYF
.	TRBV11-2	TRBJ1-5	.	TGTGCCAGCAGCGCTAGACGGGATCAGCCCCAGCATTTT	CASSARRDQPQHF
.	TRBV11-2	TRBJ2-1	.	TGTGCCAGCAGTTCCGGTCCGAGCTCCTACAATGAGCAGTTCTTC	CASSSGPSSYNEQFF
TRBD2	TRBV6-2/TRBV6-3	TRBJ2-7	.	TGTGCCAGCAGTTACCCCTCCCACTCTAGCGGGGGGAACTACGAGCAGTACTTC	CASSYPSHSSGGNYEQYF
.	TRBV12-3/TRBV12-4	TRBJ2-1	.	TGTGCCAGCAGTTTGAAACCCACTAACCAGTTCTTC	CASSLKPTNQFF
.	TRBV7-9	TRBJ2-1	.	TGTGCCAGCACCCCTCGGAGCGGTGTCTCCTACAATGAGCAGTTCTTC	CASTPRSGVSYNEQFF
.	TRBV6-5	TRBJ1-1	.	TGTGCCAGCCGGACAGATAGGGACACTGAAGCTTTCTTT	CASRTDRDTEAFF
.	TRBV7-2	TRBJ2-1	.	TGTGCCAGCAGCTTTGGCAGGCACAATGAGCAGTTCTTC	CASSFGRHNEQFF
TRBD1	TRBV19	TRBJ2-6	once	TGTGCCAGTAGACAGGGGGGAATATCTGGGGCCAACGTCCTGACTTTC	CASRQGGISGANVLTF
TRBD2	TRBV5-1	TRBJ2-2	.	TGCGCCAGCAGCTTGAGCGGGGGGGACACCGGGGAGCTGTTTTTT	CASSLSGGDTGELFF
.	TRBV12-3/TRBV12-4	TRBJ1-6	.	TGTGCCAGCCTAGGGGCGAGAAATTCACCCCTCCACTTT	CASLGARNSPLHF
TRBD1	TRBV7-9	TRBJ1-6	.	TGTGCCAGCAGCGACGATAGGACAGGGGGTTCACCCCTCCACTTT	CASSDDRTGGSPLHF
TRBD1	TRBV29-1	TRBJ1-1	.	TGCAGCGTTGAATCGGACAGGGATTACACTGAAGCTTTCTTT	CSVESDRDYTEAFF